This T cell receptor beta chain was captured in a study of cytomegalovirus exposure and HLA in healthy donors. Study outcomes and limitations: Presence/absence analysis assumed near-uniform sequencing depth across donors. Accounts indicate the classifier identified cytomegalovirus status with strong specificity and sensitivity. The study recorded some 160 TCR beta chains that were cytomegalovirus-associated.

All donors participated as healthy donors of bone marrow. This clone appeared a few times. Its antigen is undetermined. The PCR made use of 60 Vbeta and 13 Jbeta primers. TCRdb's table, derived via immunoSEQ multiplex PCR, lists solely in-frame clones and lacks some. The sample has 150,000 to 200,000 clones, roughly 79% seen once. The CDR3 is 15 amino acids. Germline V gene data show CDR1 as LNHDA and CDR2 as SQIVND (reference sequence). V was pared by 3 bases and J by 2 bases, with 14 bases between. Sequencing input: PBMCs. The receptor was isolated from a woman aged 40 to 50 in good health and CMV-seronegative. The rearrangement links TRBV19 to TRBJ2-7; tentative D call: TRBD1 (6 bases). Here the CDR3 reads CASSIDRQGPYEQYF. In DNA form, the CDR3 reads TGTGCCAGTAGTATTGATAGGCAGGGGCCCTACGAGCAGTACTTC.